The text below deals with one T cell receptor beta chain. The source of the sample is a study of T-cell reconstitution after alpha-beta-depleted transplantation in children. Preparation of the TCRbeta library involved a method that used unique molecular identifiers. Each CDR3 protein gets one entry after TCRdb re-called the PCR reads with MiXCR. There are 640,000 or so distinct CDR3 sequences in the sample; roughly 17% occur only once, and under 1.2% lies in the top ten. Source: PBMCs from the stem cell graft donor, taken from the stem cell graft. This clonotype was obtained from a human donor who donated a stem cell graft to a child with acute myeloid leukemia.

The CDR3: CASSYSGGRTDTQYF. CDR3 coding DNA: TGTGCCAGCAGCTATAGCGGGGGGCGCACAGATACGCAGTATTTT. The chain carries TRBV7-9 and TRBJ2-3; 10 bases are a match to TRBD2. Trimming cost V 4 bases and J 1 base; bases outside gene matches: 2. Germline V CDR1 and CDR2: SEHNR, FQNEAQ (reference sequence). The CDR3 length is 15 residues.